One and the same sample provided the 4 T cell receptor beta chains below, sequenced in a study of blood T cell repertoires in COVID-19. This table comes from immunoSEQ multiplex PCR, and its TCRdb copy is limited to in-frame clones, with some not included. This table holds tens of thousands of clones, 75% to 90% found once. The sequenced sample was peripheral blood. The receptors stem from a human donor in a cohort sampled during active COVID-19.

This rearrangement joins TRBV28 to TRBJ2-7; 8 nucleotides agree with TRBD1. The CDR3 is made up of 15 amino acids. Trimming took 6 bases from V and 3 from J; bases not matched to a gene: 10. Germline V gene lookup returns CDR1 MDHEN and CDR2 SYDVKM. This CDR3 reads CASRQFRQGIYEQYF. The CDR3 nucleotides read TGTGCCAGCAGACAGTTCCGACAGGGGATCTACGAGCAGTACTTC.

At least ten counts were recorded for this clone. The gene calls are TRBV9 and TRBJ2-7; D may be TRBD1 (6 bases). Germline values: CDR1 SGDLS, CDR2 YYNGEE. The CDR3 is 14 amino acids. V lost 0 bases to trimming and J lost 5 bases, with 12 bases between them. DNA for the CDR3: TGTGCCAGCAGCGTAGCAACAGGGTACCACGAGCAGTACTTC. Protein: CASSVATGYHEQYF. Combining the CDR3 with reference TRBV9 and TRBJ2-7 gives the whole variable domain DSGVTQTPKHLITATGQRVTLRCSPRSGDLSVYWYQQSLDQGLQFLIQYYNGEERAKGNILERFSAQQFPDLHSELNLSSLELGDSALYFCASSVATGYHEQYFGPGTRLTVT.

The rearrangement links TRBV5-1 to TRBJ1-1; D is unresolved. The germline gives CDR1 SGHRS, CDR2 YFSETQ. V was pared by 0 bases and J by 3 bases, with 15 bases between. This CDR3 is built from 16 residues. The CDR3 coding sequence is TGCGCCAGCAGCTTGGAGGGCGGCCGGACTTACACTGAAGCTTTCTTT. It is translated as CASSLEGGRTYTEAFF.

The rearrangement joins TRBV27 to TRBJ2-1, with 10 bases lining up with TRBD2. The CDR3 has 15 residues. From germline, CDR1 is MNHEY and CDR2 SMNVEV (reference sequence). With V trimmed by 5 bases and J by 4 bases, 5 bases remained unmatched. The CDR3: CASSRSSGGYNEQFF. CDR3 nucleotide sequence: TGTGCCAGCAGTCGGTCTAGCGGGGGATACAATGAGCAGTTCTTC.